These T cell receptor beta chains were read from a single sample in a study of cytomegalovirus exposure and HLA in healthy donors. Profiled with immunoSEQ multiplex PCR; TCRdb holds only in-frame clones, not every one. This sample carries about 160,000 clones, 85% of them seen once, and the ten largest clones take 1%. Sequencing was performed on PBMCs. The receptors shown here come from a boy under 10 years old in good health and CMV-seronegative. CDR3s include the opening cysteine and the closing phenylalanine or tryptophan. A D gene is named only where the DNA matches it firmly. Expanded clones are given a class, and other clones once, few, many or no size at all.

. | TRBJ1-4 | . | TRBV14 | CASSQRRGTGWDEKLFF | TGTGCCAGCAGCCAAAGGAGAGGTACAGGGTGGGATGAAAAACTGTTTTTT
. | TRBJ2-5 | once | TRBV28 | CATQGTETQYF | TGTGCCACTCAGGGTACAGAGACCCAGTACTTC
. | TRBJ1-5 | . | TRBV2 | CASSDGQSANQPQHF | TGTGCCAGCAGTGACGGACAGAGTGCCAATCAGCCCCAGCATTTT
. | TRBJ2-3 | . | TRBV7-2 | CASSLIAVGDTQYF | TGTGCCAGCAGCTTAATCGCGGTAGGAGATACGCAGTATTTT
. | TRBJ1-5 | . | TRBV11-2 | CASSETGYSNQPQHF | TGTGCCAGCAGCGAAACAGGCTATAGCAATCAGCCCCAGCATTTT
TRBD1 | TRBJ2-7 | . | TRBV7-9 | CASSSTSTGTGEQYF | TGTGCCAGCAGCTCCACCTCGACAGGGACGGGCGAGCAGTACTTC
TRBD1 | TRBJ1-6 | . | TRBV7-2 | CATGAGGGSPLHF | TGTGCCACCGGGGCAGGGGGCGGATCACCCCTCCACTTT
. | TRBJ2-2 | . | TRBV7-3 | CASSLGAGNGELFF | TGTGCCAGCAGCTTAGGGGCAGGGAACGGGGAGCTGTTTTTT
TRBD1 | TRBJ2-5 | . | TRBV6-1 | CASSETRQGTETQYF | TGTGCCAGCAGTGAAACGAGACAGGGGACAGAGACCCAGTACTTC
TRBD2 | TRBJ2-3 | . | TRBV19 | CASGRTSGAGTDTQYF | TGTGCCTCCGGGCGGACCAGCGGGGCCGGCACAGATACGCAGTATTTT
. | TRBJ1-1 | . | TRBV11-2 | CASSLLENTEAFF | TGTGCCAGCAGCTTACTCGAGAATACTGAAGCTTTCTTT
. | TRBJ2-5 | . | TRBV30 | CAWNGRGFETQYF | TGTGCCTGGAACGGCCGAGGATTCGAGACCCAGTACTTC
. | TRBJ1-6 | . | TRBV5-4 | CASSLETENSPLHF | TGTGCCAGCAGCTTGGAGACTGAGAATTCACCCCTCCACTTT
TRBD2 | TRBJ2-5 | . | TRBV7-8 | CASSLAGGIVETQYF | TGTGCCAGCAGCTTAGCCGGGGGGATCGTGGAGACCCAGTACTTC
TRBD1 | TRBJ1-5 | . | TRBV28 | CASSPRGGKGNQPQHF | TGTGCCAGCAGTCCAAGAGGGGGCAAGGGCAATCAGCCCCAGCATTTT
TRBD2 | TRBJ2-2 | . | TRBV7-8 | CASSWLAGGSNTGELFF | TGTGCCAGCAGCTGGCTAGCGGGGGGCTCGAACACCGGGGAGCTGTTTTTT